These 26 T cell receptor beta chains were all obtained from the same sample, sequenced in a study of PD-1 blockade in classical Hodgkin lymphoma. Every single patient, without exception, relapsed after autologous stem cell transplantation, and brentuximab vedotin exposure varied. Clones were read by immunoSEQ multiplex PCR, and TCRdb kept only the in-frame ones, dropping some. The profile covers 45,000 to 65,000 clones, with 73% appearing a single time and roughly 15% taken by the ten largest. This sample comprised peripheral blood mononuclear cells (PBMCs), obtained before the second cycle of nivolumab. All receptors derive from a human donor with classical Hodgkin lymphoma.

The count of this clone is one. This chain connects TRBV6-5 to TRBJ1-2; D ambiguous. The CDR3 covers 14 residues. Trimming cost V 5 bases and J 4 bases, with 14 bases left between them. Germline-derived CDR1 and CDR2 are MNHEY and SVGAGI. The CDR3 DNA follows: TGTGCCAGCAGTCCCTTCGGAACAGCCTATGGCTACACCTTC. Protein sequence: CASSPFGTAYGYTF.

The rearrangement links TRBV27 to TRBJ2-6; 9 nucleotides line up with TRBD1. The CDR3 consists of 16 residues. Germline lookup yields CDR1 MNHEY and CDR2 SMNVEV (reference sequence). After removal of 8 bases from V and 4 bases from J, the junction contained 9 bases not matched to a gene. This CDR3 is CASQSGTGTGANVLTF. CDR3 in DNA: TGTGCCAGCCAATCCGGGACAGGGACAGGGGCCAACGTCCTGACTTTC.

The genes are TRBV19 and TRBJ2-3; 7 bases are shared with TRBD2. CDR3 length: 15 amino acids. CDR1 is LNHDA and CDR2 is SQIVND in the germline V gene (reference sequence). V gave up 4 bases and J gave up 0 bases; unmatched junction bases: 4. CDR3 amino acids: CASSTGLGSTDTQYF. The CDR3 DNA is TGTGCCAGTAGTACCGGACTAGGGAGCACAGATACGCAGTATTTT.

The V call is TRBV28, the J call TRBJ2-7, with a weak D call TRBD1 (6 bases). The length of the CDR3 is 13 residues. The germline CDR1 and CDR2 sequences are MDHEN and SYDVKM. V was clipped by 4 bases and J by 3 bases, with 10 bases between them. The CDR3 coding sequence is TGTGCCAGCAGTTCGGACAGCCGCTACGAGCAGTACTTC. Its translation: CASSSDSRYEQYF.

This clone was observed once. V is TRBV10-2 and J is TRBJ1-2; 12 nucleotides match TRBD1. This CDR3 region has 16 residues. CDR1 is WSHSY and CDR2 is SAAADI in the germline V gene. Trimming at V came to 0 bases and at J to 4 bases, leaving 3 bases not matched to a gene. The CDR3 DNA is TGCGCCAGCAGTGAGTCGGGGACAGGGGGCCTCTATGGCTACACCTTC. Translated: CASSESGTGGLYGYTF.

This clone showed up just a few times. The CDR3 loop is CASSPPLAGGHEQYF. DNA of the CDR3: TGTGCCAGCTCACCACCCCTAGCGGGGGGCCACGAGCAGTACTTC. J is TRBJ2-7 and V is TRBV18; 11 nucleotides align to TRBD2. Germline CDR1 KGHSH, CDR2 LQKENI. The junction had 3 bases not matched to a gene; V was cut back by 0 bases and J by 5 bases. There are 15 residues in the CDR3.

The chain couples TRBV5-1 to TRBJ1-3; TRBD1 is a possible D gene (6 bases). Germline V CDR1 and CDR2: SGHRS, YFSETQ. The CDR3 has 16 amino acids. Trimming removed 2 bases from V and 1 base from J, with 13 bases in between. In DNA, the CDR3 is TGCGCCAGCAGCTTAGGGGGTCAGAATTCTGGAAACACCATATATTTT. This gives the protein CASSLGGQNSGNTIYF. The entire variable domain, with the rest obtained from reference TRBV5-1 and TRBJ1-3, is as follows: KAGVTQTPRYLIKTRGQQVTLSCSPISGHRSVSWYQQTPGQGLQFLFEYFSETQRNKGNFPGRFSGRQFSNSRSEMNVSTLELGDSALYLCASSLGGQNSGNTIYFGEGSWLTVV.

In its sample, this clone is medium-sized. The chain carries TRBV10-3 and TRBJ1-1; possible D gene TRBD1, 6 bases. The germline V gene encodes CDR1 ENHRY and CDR2 SYGVKD. The CDR3 length is 18 residues. The V end was cut by 3 bases, the J end by 1 base, with 21 bases between. Written as DNA, the CDR3 is TGTGCCATCAGTGATTGGAGGCAGGGGCACAAGGGGAACACTGAAGCTTTCTTT. Translated, it gives CAISDWRQGHKGNTEAFF.

This clone showed up just a few times. V usage is TRBV30 and J usage is TRBJ1-1; no clear D. The CDR3 is 12 residues long. V was pared by 2 bases and J by 1 base, with 5 bases between. Germline V gene lookup returns CDR1 GTSNPN and CDR2 SVGIG (reference sequence). CDR3 protein: CAWSPKNTEAFF. In DNA form, the CDR3 reads TGTGCCTGGAGTCCAAAGAACACTGAAGCTTTCTTT. The complete variable domain, with remaining parts taken from reference TRBV30 and TRBJ1-1, reads SQTIHQWPATLVQPVGSPLSLECTVEGTSNPNLYWYRQAAGRGLQLLFYSVGIGQISSEVPQNLSASRPQDRQFILSSKKLLLSDSGFYLCAWSPKNTEAFFGQGTRLTVV.

In its sample, this clone was seen a few times. Within the sample, other DNA sequences also encode this same CDR3. The chain combines TRBV29-1 with TRBJ1-1; perhaps TRBD1 as D (5 bases). From germline, CDR1 is SQVTM and CDR2 ANQGSEA. V lost 0 bases and J 5 bases, leaving 10 bases between the germline ends. The CDR3 covers 13 residues. Written as DNA, the CDR3 is TGCAGCGTTGAAGAGCAGGGAATAACTGAAGCTTTCTTT. Encoded protein: CSVEEQGITEAFF.

This clone was seen a single time. The chain carries TRBV5-1 and TRBJ2-7, with 9 bases that match TRBD1. Trimming at V came to 1 base and at J to 3 bases, leaving 14 bases not matched to a gene. The CDR3 covers 18 residues. Germline loops: CDR1 SGHRS, CDR2 YFSETQ. Here the CDR3 DNA reads TGCGCCAGCAGCTTGTGGCGGACAGGGGAGGGTAGGATCTACGAGCAGTACTTC. Protein product: CASSLWRTGEGRIYEQYF.

The chain joins TRBV11-2 to TRBJ1-1; D uncertain. Trimming shortened V by 2 bases and J by 2 bases, and 9 bases separated the two germline ends. Germline CDR1 reads SGHAT; CDR2 reads FQNNGV. The CDR3 runs 14 residues. CDR3 sequence reads: CASSLNVLNTEAFF. CDR3 sequence (DNA): TGTGCCAGCAGCTTAAATGTTCTAAACACTGAAGCTTTCTTT.

The chain recombines TRBV14 with TRBJ1-1; no firm D call. The CDR3 has 12 residues. Germline CDR1 SGHDN, CDR2 FVKESK. Trimming shortened V by 4 bases and J by 7 bases, and 10 bases separated the two germline ends. The CDR3: CASSPLGSEAFF. The CDR3 DNA sequence: TGTGCCAGCAGCCCGTTAGGGAGTGAAGCTTTCTTT.

The chain uses TRBV18 and TRBJ2-3, with D uncertain. Germline lookup yields CDR1 KGHSH and CDR2 LQKENI. Deletions cut 6 bases from V and 2 bases from J, with 18 bases between. The CDR3 runs to 16 residues. In DNA, the CDR3 is TGTGCCAGCTCTCACCGGAAGGGCGGCTCCACAGATACGCAGTATTTT. Translated, it gives CASSHRKGGSTDTQYF.

The chain is built from TRBV7-8 and TRBJ1-2; TRBD1 agrees at 10 bases. This CDR3 is built from 15 residues. The V segment lost 1 base and the J segment 8 bases; nucleotides outside the gene matches: 7. CDR1 is SGHVS, CDR2 FQNEAQ, per germline. The CDR3 nucleotides are TGTGCCAGCAGCTTAGGAGACAGGGGGCGCAACGGCTACACCTTC. Protein: CASSLGDRGRNGYTF.

The rearrangement links TRBV9 to TRBJ2-3; 7 bases line up with TRBD2. Germline V gene sequence: CDR1 SGDLS, CDR2 YYNGEE. CDR3 length equals 14 residues. Germline trimming cut 1 base from V and 2 bases from J; bases unmatched to any gene: 1. CDR3 DNA: TGTGCCAGCAGCGTACGGGGGGTCACAGATACGCAGTATTTT. Its protein is CASSVRGVTDTQYF. The entire variable domain, with the rest obtained from reference TRBV9 and TRBJ2-3, is as follows: DSGVTQTPKHLITATGQRVTLRCSPRSGDLSVYWYQQSLDQGLQFLIQYYNGEERAKGNILERFSAQQFPDLHSELNLSSLELGDSALYFCASSVRGVTDTQYFGPGTRLTVL.

The gene calls are TRBV2 and TRBJ1-3, with D maybe TRBD1 (5 bases). V was cut by 5 bases and J by 11 bases, with 19 bases left in between. From germline, CDR1 is SNHLY and CDR2 FYNNEI. The CDR3 length is 14 residues. DNA for the CDR3: TGTGCCAGCAGTCCGAGTGGGACGGTCTTAGCCATATATTTT. It translates to CASSPSGTVLAIYF.

The rearrangement uses TRBV19 and TRBJ1-2; 7 bases are a match to TRBD1. The germline V gene has CDR1 LNHDA and CDR2 SQIVND (reference sequence). This CDR3 has 11 amino acids. V lost 8 bases and J lost 7; bases outside the gene matches: 4. CDR3 region: CASHHRGGYTF. CDR3 coding DNA: TGTGCCAGTCACCACAGGGGTGGCTACACCTTC.

V is TRBV19 and J is TRBJ1-2, with 8 bases fitting TRBD1. The V gene end was trimmed by 6 bases and the J gene end by 5 bases; junction bases not matched to a gene: 8. Germline CDR1 LNHDA, CDR2 SQIVND (reference sequence). The CDR3 extends over 14 amino acids. CDR3 protein: CASRVGGQGYGYTF. The CDR3 DNA reads TGTGCCAGTAGGGTGGGCGGACAGGGTTATGGCTACACCTTC. Drawing the rest from reference TRBV19 and TRBJ1-2, the complete variable domain is DGGITQSPKYLFRKEGQNVTLSCEQNLNHDAMYWYRQDPGQGLRLIYYSQIVNDFQKGDIAEGYSVSREKKESFPLTVTSAQKNPTAFYLCASRVGGQGYGYTFGSGTRLTVV.

This chain links TRBV19 with TRBJ1-5, with 8 bases that match TRBD1. Germline-derived CDR1 and CDR2 are LNHDA and SQIVND (reference sequence). V dropped 0 bases and J dropped 2; count of bases not matched to a gene: 6. The CDR3 has 17 amino acids. CDR3 DNA sequence: TGTGCCAGTAGTATAGACGGGACAGGACGCGGCAATCAGCCCCAGCATTTT. Amino acid sequence: CASSIDGTGRGNQPQHF.

This clone has only a few counts. The chain carries TRBV5-8 and TRBJ1-1; D uncertain. Germline loops: CDR1 SGHTS, CDR2 YDEGEE. V dropped 2 bases and J dropped 0 bases, with 8 bases sitting between them. The CDR3 extends over 14 amino acids. CDR3 sequence: CASSLRPLNTEAFF. CDR3 coding DNA: TGTGCCAGCAGCTTAAGACCACTGAACACTGAAGCTTTCTTT.

The rearrangement links TRBV30 to TRBJ1-1; D uncertain. The V gene's germline CDR1 is GTSNPN and CDR2 SVGIG (reference sequence). The CDR3 extends over 11 amino acids. V was shortened by 2 bases and J by 10 bases, with 11 bases between the two germline ends. The CDR3 DNA sequence: TGTGCCTGGAGTCCCCAGGTGGGAGCTTTCTTT. Translated, it gives CAWSPQVGAFF.

The chain joins TRBV25-1 to TRBJ2-3, with D perhaps given as TRBD1 or TRBD2 (5 bases each). CDR3 length equals 15 residues. CDR1 MGHDK and CDR2 SYGVNS come from the germline V gene. With 4 bases removed from V and 3 bases from J, the gap between germline ends came to 14 bases. The chain's CDR3 is CASSVLGTPTDTQYF. The CDR3 region has the DNA TGTGCCAGCAGTGTTCTCGGGACCCCGACAGATACGCAGTATTTT.

The J gene is TRBJ1-1, the V gene TRBV7-3, with D hard to call. The CDR3 is 13 amino acids. Trimming cost V 2 bases and J 5 bases, with 9 bases left between them. Germline V gene sequence: CDR1 SGHTA, CDR2 FQGTGA. CDR3 residues: CASSLWGTTEAFF. The CDR3 DNA reads as TGTGCCAGCAGCTTATGGGGTACGACTGAAGCTTTCTTT.

This rearrangement joins TRBV6-5 to TRBJ2-3, with D perhaps matching TRBD1 (6 bases). V was clipped by 4 bases and J by 0 bases, with 8 bases between them. CDR1 is MNHEY and CDR2 is SVGAGI in the germline V gene. The CDR3 extends over 14 amino acids. Here the CDR3 DNA reads TGTGCCAGCAGTTCCAGGGGAAGCACAGATACGCAGTATTTT. This codes for CASSSRGSTDTQYF.

V usage is TRBV1 and J usage is TRBJ1-1. TRBV1 has pseudogene status. The CDR3 is 16 residues long. CDR3 DNA sequence: TGCACCAGCACCACAGGACGGAGGACGGGGAACACTGAAGCTTTCTTT. Its translation is CTSTTGRRTGNTEAFF.